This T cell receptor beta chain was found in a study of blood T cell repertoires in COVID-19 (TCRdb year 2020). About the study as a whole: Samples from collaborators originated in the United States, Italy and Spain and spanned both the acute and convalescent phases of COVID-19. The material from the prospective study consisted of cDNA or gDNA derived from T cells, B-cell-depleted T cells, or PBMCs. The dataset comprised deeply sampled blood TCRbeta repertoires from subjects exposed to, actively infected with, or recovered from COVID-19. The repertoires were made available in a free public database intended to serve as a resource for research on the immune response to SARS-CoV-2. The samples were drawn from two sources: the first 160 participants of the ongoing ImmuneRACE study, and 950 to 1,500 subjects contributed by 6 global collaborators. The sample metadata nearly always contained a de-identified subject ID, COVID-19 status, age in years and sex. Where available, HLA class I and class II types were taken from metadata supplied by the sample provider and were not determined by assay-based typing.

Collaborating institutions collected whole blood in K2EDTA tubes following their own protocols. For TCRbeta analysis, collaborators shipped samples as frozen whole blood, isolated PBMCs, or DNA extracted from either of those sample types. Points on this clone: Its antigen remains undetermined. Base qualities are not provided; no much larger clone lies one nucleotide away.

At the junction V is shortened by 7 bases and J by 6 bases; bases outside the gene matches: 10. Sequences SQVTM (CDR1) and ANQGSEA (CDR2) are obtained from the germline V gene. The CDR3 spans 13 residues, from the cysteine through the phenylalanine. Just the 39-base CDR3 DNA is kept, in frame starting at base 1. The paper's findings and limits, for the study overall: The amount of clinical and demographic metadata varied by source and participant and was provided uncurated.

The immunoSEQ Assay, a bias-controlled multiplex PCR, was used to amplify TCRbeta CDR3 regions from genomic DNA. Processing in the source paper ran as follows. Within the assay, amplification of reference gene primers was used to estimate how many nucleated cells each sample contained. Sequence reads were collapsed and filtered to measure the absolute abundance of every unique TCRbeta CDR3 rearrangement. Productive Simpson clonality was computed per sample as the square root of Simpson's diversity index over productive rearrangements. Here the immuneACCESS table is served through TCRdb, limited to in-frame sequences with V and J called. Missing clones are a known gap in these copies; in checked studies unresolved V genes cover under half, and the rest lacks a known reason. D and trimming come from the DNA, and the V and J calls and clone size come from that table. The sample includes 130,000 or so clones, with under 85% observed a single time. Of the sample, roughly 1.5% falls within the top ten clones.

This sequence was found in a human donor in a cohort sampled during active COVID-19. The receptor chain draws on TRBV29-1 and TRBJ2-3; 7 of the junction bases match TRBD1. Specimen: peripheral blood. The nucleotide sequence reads TGCAGCGCCGGGACAGCACAGGGGGATACGCAGTATTTT. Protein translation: CSAGTAQGDTQYF.